The TCR beta chain under discussion was sequenced for a study of PD-L1 blockade in urothelial cancer. Germline V gene lookup returns CDR1 MGHRA and CDR2 YSYEKL. This CDR3 has 16 residues. Unmatched junction bases numbered 5, after V lost 1 base and J lost 2 bases. The repertoire was sequenced with immunoSEQ multiplex PCR; TCRdb's copy has only in-frame clones and lacks some. The table records under 55,000 clones, approximately 79% of them present only once. This clone was seen just once. The time point: pretreatment peripheral blood. This sequence joins TRBV4-1 and TRBJ2-1; TRBD2 aligns across 7 bases. The clonotype was recovered from a man between 70 and 80 years old with urothelial cancer. Sequenced material: PBMCs, taken around atezolizumab (anti-PD-L1) treatment. The CDR3 region is CASSQVSGGAYNEQFF. In nucleotides, the CDR3 is TGCGCCAGCAGCCAAGTATCTGGGGGGGCCTACAATGAGCAGTTCTTC.